The 31 T cell receptor beta chains presented below share a single source sample, sequenced in a study of shared clonotypes between healthy human individuals. Assay used: immunoSEQ multiplex PCR; TCRdb lists only in-frame clones, some missing. The sample includes 1.4 million to 1.5 million clones, roughly 96% of them seen just once. The sequenced sample was naive CD4+ T cells sorted from blood. Stated subset: CD45RA+ positively selected. These receptors were taken from a man younger than 45 in good health.

The chain combines TRBV11-2 with TRBJ1-2; no firm D call. The CDR3 contains 15 residues. CDR1 and CDR2 (germline): SGHAT, FQNNGV. Trimming shortened V by 0 bases and J by 3 bases, and 11 bases separated the two germline ends. CDR3 loop: CASSLDRGYDYGYTF. In nucleotides, the CDR3 is TGTGCCAGCAGCTTAGATCGAGGGTACGACTATGGCTACACCTTC.

The genes are TRBV5-1 and TRBJ1-3, with D possibly matching TRBD1 (5 bases). The CDR3 sequence is 15 residues long. Germline CDR1 reads SGHRS; CDR2 reads YFSETQ. Trimming left V 4 bases short and J 2 bases short, with 13 bases between. CDR3 bases: TGCGCCAGCAGCCCCAATCAGGGCCCTGGAAACACCATATATTTT. Translated: CASSPNQGPGNTIYF. The full variable domain, in which reference TRBV5-1 and TRBJ1-3 provide the parts outside the CDR3, is KAGVTQTPRYLIKTRGQQVTLSCSPISGHRSVSWYQQTPGQGLQFLFEYFSETQRNKGNFPGRFSGRQFSNSRSEMNVSTLELGDSALYLCASSPNQGPGNTIYFGEGSWLTVV.

V and J are TRBV19 and TRBJ1-5, with 7 bases that match TRBD1. V lost 5 bases and J lost 1; bases outside the gene matches: 8. The CDR3 length is 16 residues. Per germline, CDR1 LNHDA and CDR2 SQIVND (reference sequence). CDR3 amino acids: CASSPMGQLSNQPQHF. The DNA of the CDR3 is TGTGCCAGTAGTCCGATGGGACAGTTAAGCAATCAGCCCCAGCATTTT.

V is TRBV15 and J is TRBJ2-7; D call uncertain. The germline V and J ends were trimmed by 0 bases and 2 bases, with 11 bases remaining between them. This CDR3 has 15 amino acids. Germline lookup yields CDR1 LNHNV and CDR2 YYDKDF (reference sequence). CDR3 protein: CATSREIAPTYEQYF. The DNA of the CDR3 is TGTGCCACCAGCAGAGAAATCGCACCCACCTACGAGCAGTACTTC.

The chain uses TRBV4-1 and TRBJ2-5; the D is unclear. CDR3 length equals 13 residues. Trimming removed 1 base at V and 5 bases at J, with 8 bases between. Per germline, CDR1 MGHRA and CDR2 YSYEKL. The CDR3 loop reads CASSQGVKETQYF. The DNA of the CDR3 is TGCGCCAGCAGCCAAGGTGTTAAGGAGACCCAGTACTTC.

V gene TRBV28 combines with J gene TRBJ2-3, with 10 positions matching TRBD2. Germline V gene sequence: CDR1 MDHEN, CDR2 SYDVKM. The CDR3 has 18 amino acids. V shed 4 bases and J 2 bases; nucleotides not matched to a gene: 12. The DNA of the CDR3 is TGTGCCAGCAGTTCTACCTCGACTAGCGGGCGCAACACAGATACGCAGTATTTT. It translates to CASSSTSTSGRNTDTQYF.

V is TRBV7-2 and J is TRBJ2-4; no reliable D call. Germline V gives CDR1 SGHTA, CDR2 FQGNSA. V was cut by 3 bases and J by 6 bases, with 18 bases left in between. The CDR3 has 16 residues. CDR3 sequence (DNA): TGTGCCAGCAGCTTGAGCCCCCCAGTCTTAGGAAACATTCAGTACTTC. Its protein product is CASSLSPPVLGNIQYF.

The chain links TRBV7-2 to TRBJ2-2, with no clear D. Germline-derived CDR1 and CDR2 are SGHTA and FQGNSA. The CDR3 is 15 residues long. Trimming took 2 bases from V and 1 from J, leaving 8 bases between them. CDR3 sequence: CASSLLSWNTGELFF. In DNA, the CDR3 is TGTGCCAGCAGCTTATTATCCTGGAACACCGGGGAGCTGTTTTTT.

The rearrangement uses TRBV2 and TRBJ2-1; D is ambiguous. The germline V and J ends were trimmed by 3 bases and 0 bases, with 12 bases remaining between them. Germline CDR1 SNHLY, CDR2 FYNNEI. The length of the CDR3 is 16 residues. The CDR3 DNA reads TGTGCCAGCAGTGAGAGGCGGAAAAGCTCCTACAATGAGCAGTTCTTC. This translates into CASSERRKSSYNEQFF.

CDR3 in amino acids: CASSLARTGKAFF. The CDR3 nucleotides read TGCGCCAGCAGCTTGGCACGGACAGGCAAAGCTTTCTTT. This sequence joins TRBV5-1 and TRBJ1-1, with 7 bases that match TRBD1. Trimming cost V 0 bases and J 9 bases; bases outside gene matches: 5. The CDR3 is 13 residues long. Germline CDR1 and CDR2: SGHRS and YFSETQ.

The V call is TRBV11-3, the J call TRBJ1-1; D uncertain. V was shortened by 5 bases and J by 0 bases, with 7 bases between the two germline ends. The germline V gene has CDR1 SGHNT and CDR2 YENEEA. The CDR3 has 13 amino acids. CDR3: CASSPRLNTEAFF. In DNA form, the CDR3 reads TGTGCCAGCAGCCCACGACTGAACACTGAAGCTTTCTTT.

This rearrangement joins TRBV6-5 to TRBJ1-6; TRBD1 matches at 10 bases. The CDR3 length is 16 residues. Germline V lookup: CDR1 MNHEY, CDR2 SVGAGI. V trimming: 2 bases; J trimming: 7 bases; junction bases outside the gene matches: 5. CDR3 sequence (DNA): TGTGCCAGCAGTTACGACAGGGGGCTGCGGAATTCACCCCTCCACTTT. Translation: CASSYDRGLRNSPLHF.

The J gene is TRBJ1-4, the V gene TRBV11-2; 8 bases map to TRBD1. The trim removed 3 bases at V and 1 base at J, leaving 1 base unmatched. There are 15 residues in the CDR3. Germline V CDR1 and CDR2: SGHAT, FQNNGV. In DNA form, the CDR3 reads TGTGCCAGCAGCTTGACAGGGGTAACTAATGAAAAACTGTTTTTT. Encoded protein: CASSLTGVTNEKLFF.

The chain is built from TRBV9 and TRBJ2-3, with TRBD1 matching 12 bases. Losses at the gene ends were 0 bases for V and 4 bases for J; bases not matched to a gene: 6. Germline V gene sequence: CDR1 SGDLS, CDR2 YYNGEE. This CDR3 region has 17 residues. The CDR3 bases are TGTGCCAGCAGCGTAGATCCGGGACAGGGGGCATCAGATACGCAGTATTTT. Protein product: CASSVDPGQGASDTQYF. The full variable domain, completed using reference TRBV9 and TRBJ2-3, is DSGVTQTPKHLITATGQRVTLRCSPRSGDLSVYWYQQSLDQGLQFLIQYYNGEERAKGNILERFSAQQFPDLHSELNLSSLELGDSALYFCASSVDPGQGASDTQYFGPGTRLTVL.

On this clone: The sample holds other DNA sequences that translate to the same CDR3. The CDR3 spells CASSSMNTEAFF. CDR3 coding DNA: TGTGCCAGCTCAAGTATGAACACTGAAGCTTTCTTT. The J gene is TRBJ1-1, the V gene TRBV18; D uncertain. CDR1 and CDR2 (germline): KGHSH, LQKENI. The V gene lost 5 bases and the J gene lost 0 bases, with 4 bases spanning the gap. The length of the CDR3 is 12 residues.

The chain uses TRBV28 and TRBJ2-1, with no clear D. The germline V gene encodes CDR1 MDHEN and CDR2 SYDVKM. The CDR3 totals 12 residues. V shed 3 bases and J shed 10 bases, with 10 bases lying between them. CDR3 protein: CASSFPTIEQFF. As DNA, the CDR3 is TGTGCCAGCAGTTTCCCCACCATAGAGCAGTTCTTC.

The chain uses TRBV27 and TRBJ2-1; D uncertain. The germline V gene encodes CDR1 MNHEY and CDR2 SMNVEV (reference sequence). Trimming took 7 bases from V and 0 from J, leaving 10 bases between them. CDR3 size: 14 residues. The DNA of the CDR3 is TGTGCCAGCACCGCCATAAACTCCTACAATGAGCAGTTCTTC. Encoded protein: CASTAINSYNEQFF.

The rearrangement links TRBV2 to TRBJ2-5; TRBD2 aligns across 10 bases. The V gene's germline CDR1 is SNHLY and CDR2 FYNNEI. This CDR3 is built from 20 residues. V dropped 10 bases and J dropped 1; count of bases not matched to a gene: 24. The CDR3 region has the DNA TGTGCCATCACCCCCCGGCCGATTCGGGGACTAGCGTCGCCCCAAGAGACCCAGTACTTC. This encodes CAITPRPIRGLASPQETQYF.

J is TRBJ1-4 and V is TRBV4-3, with TRBD1 as a possible D gene (5 bases). The germline V gene has CDR1 LGHNA and CDR2 YSLEER. V was cut by 1 base and J by 4 bases, with 10 bases left in between. This CDR3 is 15 amino acids long. CDR3 region: CASSQASQGNEKLFF. CDR3 nucleotide sequence: TGCGCCAGCAGCCAAGCGTCCCAGGGTAATGAAAAACTGTTTTTT.

CDR3 nucleotides: TGTGCCAGCAGCTTGGGGCTAGCGTTATACAATGAGCAGTTCTTC. It translates to CASSLGLALYNEQFF. The rearrangement links TRBV5-4 to TRBJ2-1, with a tentative D call TRBD2 (6 bases). Per the germline V gene, CDR1 is SGHNT and CDR2 is YYREEE (reference sequence). The CDR3 covers 15 residues. With 0 bases removed from V and 4 bases from J, the gap between germline ends came to 11 bases.

This clone was seen just once. The chain is built from TRBV4-3 and TRBJ2-7, with no clear D. The CDR3 totals 14 residues. Deletions cut 6 bases from V and 0 bases from J, with 12 bases between. CDR1 is LGHNA and CDR2 is YSLEER in the germline V gene. This chain's CDR3 is CASSKQTFSYEQYF. The DNA for the CDR3 is TGCGCCAGCAGTAAACAGACCTTCTCCTACGAGCAGTACTTC.

The V and J genes are TRBV6-6 and TRBJ1-1, with 7 bases identical to TRBD1. V lost 2 bases, J lost 0 bases, and 3 bases stayed unmatched. Germline-derived CDR1 and CDR2 are MNHNY and SVGAGI (reference sequence). The CDR3 contains 15 residues. CDR3 sequence (DNA): TGTGCCAGCAGTTACGGGAGGGGGCTGAACACTGAAGCTTTCTTT. Encoded protein: CASSYGRGLNTEAFF.

This chain connects TRBV6-1 to TRBJ1-2; D is perhaps TRBD1 (5 bases). V was shortened by 1 base and J by 2 bases, with 17 bases between the two germline ends. This CDR3 is 17 amino acids long. In germline, CDR1 is MNHNS, CDR2 SASEGT. CDR3 loop: CASSEGGEGSPNYGYTF. In nucleotides, the CDR3 is TGTGCCAGCAGTGAAGGGGGGGAGGGATCACCCAACTATGGCTACACCTTC.

DNA of the CDR3: TGTGCCACCAGCAGGGACAGCGCACCATTTTACGAAGCTTTCTTT. Translated, it gives CATSRDSAPFYEAFF. The chain uses TRBV15 and TRBJ1-1; tentative D call: TRBD1 (6 bases). With 3 bases removed from V and 8 bases from J, the gap between germline ends came to 19 bases. This CDR3 comprises 15 residues. Germline-derived CDR1 and CDR2 are LNHNV and YYDKDF (reference sequence).

The chain uses TRBV5-6 and TRBJ1-2, with TRBD1 identical over 7 bases. CDR3 length: 15 residues. Trimming removed 0 bases from V and 4 bases from J; junction bases left unmatched: 6. CDR1 SGHDT and CDR2 YYEEEE come from the germline V gene. In DNA, the CDR3 is TGTGCCAGCAGCTTGGCGACAGGGTGGGCCTATGGCTACACCTTC. This codes for CASSLATGWAYGYTF. The full variable domain, in which reference TRBV5-6 and TRBJ1-2 provide the parts outside the CDR3, is DAGVTQSPTHLIKTRGQQVTLRCSPKSGHDTVSWYQQALGQGPQFIFQYYEEEERQRGNFPDRFSGHQFPNYSSELNVNALLLGDSALYLCASSLATGWAYGYTFGSGTRLTVV.

This chain joins TRBV5-1 and TRBJ2-7; D is ambiguous. Germline CDR1 is SGHRS and CDR2 is YFSETQ. V lost 6 bases, J lost 2 bases, and 9 bases lay in between. The CDR3 is 12 residues long. The CDR3 loop reads CASTDETYEQYF. The CDR3 DNA sequence: TGCGCCAGCACGGACGAAACCTACGAGCAGTACTTC. Using reference TRBV5-1 and TRBJ2-7 for the parts outside the CDR3, the full variable domain is KAGVTQTPRYLIKTRGQQVTLSCSPISGHRSVSWYQQTPGQGLQFLFEYFSETQRNKGNFPGRFSGRQFSNSRSEMNVSTLELGDSALYLCASTDETYEQYFGPGTRLTVT.

The chain combines TRBV5-6 with TRBJ2-7; weak D call: TRBD1 (5 bases). CDR3 length: 12 amino acids. Germline V gene lookup returns CDR1 SGHDT and CDR2 YYEEEE. V dropped 4 bases and J dropped 5 bases, with 10 bases sitting between them. The CDR3 DNA sequence: TGTGCCAGCAGCCTCAGGGTTCACGAGCAGTACTTC. As protein: CASSLRVHEQYF.

Notes on this clone: The same CDR3 also results from other DNA sequences found in this sample. This chain joins TRBV11-3 and TRBJ2-3; no clear D. V lost 5 bases and J 0 bases, leaving 3 bases between the germline ends. The length of the CDR3 is 12 residues. CDR1 and CDR2 from the germline V gene are SGHNT and YENEEA. The CDR3 DNA is TGTGCCAGCAGCCTTAGCACAGATACGCAGTATTTT. Translation: CASSLSTDTQYF.

The J gene is TRBJ2-3, the V gene TRBV9, with 7 nucleotides matching TRBD1. The CDR3 length is 16 residues. V lost 0 bases and J lost 1; bases outside the gene matches: 5. Germline V gives CDR1 SGDLS, CDR2 YYNGEE. The CDR3 DNA sequence: TGTGCCAGCAGCGTAGGTCACAGGGGAGGCACAGATACGCAGTATTTT. This encodes CASSVGHRGGTDTQYF.

This CDR3 is CASSPFLGGSSFPEAFF. Written as DNA, the CDR3 is TGTGCCAGCAGCCCTTTCCTGGGGGGGAGTTCGTTCCCTGAAGCTTTCTTT. This chain connects TRBV7-6 to TRBJ1-1, with a possible D match to TRBD1 (5 bases). Germline assignment: CDR1 SGHVS and CDR2 FNYEAQ. The CDR3 runs to 17 residues. Trimming left V 5 bases short and J 6 bases short, with 25 bases between. The complete variable domain, with remaining parts taken from reference TRBV7-6 and TRBJ1-1, reads GAGVSQSPRYKVTKRGQDVALRCDPISGHVSLYWYRQALGQGPEFLTYFNYEAQQDKSGLPNDRFSAERPEGSISTLTIQRTEQRDSAMYRCASSPFLGGSSFPEAFFGQGTRLTVV.

V is TRBV7-2 and J is TRBJ2-4, with a tentative D call TRBD1 (6 bases). Trimming removed 1 base at V and 6 bases at J, with 10 bases between. The CDR3 is 14 amino acids. CDR1 and CDR2 from the germline V gene are SGHTA and FQGNSA. CDR3 sequence: CASSLERRGNIQYF. CDR3 DNA: TGTGCCAGCAGCTTAGAGCGCAGGGGAAACATTCAGTACTTC. Full variable domain (outside the CDR3, taken from reference TRBV7-2 and TRBJ2-4): GAGVSQSPSNKVTEKGKDVELRCDPISGHTALYWYRQSLGQGLEFLIYFQGNSAPDKSGLPSDRFSAERTGGSVSTLTIQRTQQEDSAVYLCASSLERRGNIQYFGAGTRLSVL.